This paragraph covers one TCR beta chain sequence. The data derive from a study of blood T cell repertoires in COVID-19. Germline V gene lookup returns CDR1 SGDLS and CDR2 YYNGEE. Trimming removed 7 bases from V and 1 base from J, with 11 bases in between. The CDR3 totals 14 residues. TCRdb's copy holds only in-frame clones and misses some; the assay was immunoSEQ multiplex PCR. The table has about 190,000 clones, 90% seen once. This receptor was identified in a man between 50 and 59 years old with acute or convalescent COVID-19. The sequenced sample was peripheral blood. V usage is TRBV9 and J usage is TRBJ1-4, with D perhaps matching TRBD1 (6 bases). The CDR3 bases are TGTGCCAGCGGTGGACAGAGAACTAATGAAAAACTGTTTTTT. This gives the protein CASGGQRTNEKLFF.